Listed below are T cell receptor beta chains from one sample, sequenced in a study of human T cells and chemical hapten exposure. TCRdb independently ran MiXCR on the RACE reads; one entry per CDR3 protein. The repertoire holds some 77,000 distinct CDR3 sequences, with 8.6% as singletons. The sequencing input was whole blood. These receptor sequences come from a female donor in good health. Some clones in this sample may be carry-over from other donors' samples. The CDR3 runs from the conserved cysteine through the conserved F or W. Each record gives: J gene, V gene, clone size, D gene, CDR3 protein, CDR3 DNA. A D gene is named only where the DNA matches it firmly. Clone size, where shown, is once, few, many, or a class for clones that have expanded.

j_gene: TRBJ2-1; v_gene: TRBV5-1; abundance: many; d_gene: .; CDR3aa: CASSLVALTERVKQFF; CDR3nt: TGCGCCAGCAGCTTGGTCGCCTTGACCGAAAGAGTTAAGCAGTTCTTC
j_gene: TRBJ1-1; v_gene: TRBV7-3; abundance: .; d_gene: .; CDR3aa: CASSTTRNTEAFF; CDR3nt: TGTGCCAGCAGCACTACACGGAACACTGAAGCTTTCTTT
j_gene: TRBJ2-7; v_gene: TRBV6-5; abundance: few; d_gene: .; CDR3aa: CASSKRSTEQYF; CDR3nt: TGTGCCAGCAGCAAAAGGAGTACCGAGCAGTACTTC
j_gene: TRBJ1-1; v_gene: TRBV20-1; abundance: few; d_gene: TRBD1; CDR3aa: CSAVRGRGLVIEAFF; CDR3nt: TGCAGTGCCGTCCGGGGCAGGGGGCTAGTTATTGAAGCTTTCTTT
j_gene: TRBJ1-1; v_gene: TRBV3-1; abundance: .; d_gene: .; CDR3aa: CASSQVGGTKDFF; CDR3nt: TGTGCCAGCAGCCAAGTAGGGGGGACGAAGGATTTCTTT
j_gene: TRBJ1-1; v_gene: TRBV6-6; abundance: .; d_gene: TRBD1; CDR3aa: CASRSGQAGEAFF; CDR3nt: TGTGCCAGCAGGTCGGGACAGGCCGGCGAAGCTTTCTTT
j_gene: TRBJ2-1; v_gene: TRBV20-1; abundance: many; d_gene: .; CDR3aa: CSARAFGGSNEQFF; CDR3nt: TGCAGTGCTAGAGCCTTTGGAGGGAGCAATGAGCAGTTCTTC
j_gene: TRBJ2-7; v_gene: TRBV25-1; abundance: .; d_gene: .; CDR3aa: CASSPGFPYEQYF; CDR3nt: TGTGCCAGCAGTCCGGGGTTCCCCTACGAGCAGTACTTC
j_gene: TRBJ1-6; v_gene: TRBV30; abundance: many; d_gene: .; CDR3aa: CAWTASRGLNSPLHF; CDR3nt: TGTGCCTGGACTGCTTCCCGGGGCCTCAATTCACCCCTCCACTTT
j_gene: TRBJ2-3; v_gene: TRBV12-3/TRBV12-4; abundance: .; d_gene: .; CDR3aa: CASSLALTACGKAQYF; CDR3nt: TGTGCCAGCAGTTTAGCGCTAACAGCATGTGGTAAAGCGCAGTATTTT
j_gene: TRBJ1-5; v_gene: TRBV7-2; abundance: .; d_gene: .; CDR3aa: CASSLVPPRGYTNQPQHF; CDR3nt: TGTGCCAGCAGCTTAGTTCCGCCCCGGGGGTACACCAATCAGCCCCAGCATTTT
j_gene: TRBJ2-5; v_gene: TRBV12-3/TRBV12-4; abundance: many; d_gene: .; CDR3aa: CASSPRGYGGETQYF; CDR3nt: TGTGCCAGCAGCCCCAGGGGTTACGGCGGGGAGACCCAGTACTTC
j_gene: TRBJ1-1; v_gene: TRBV3-1; abundance: few; d_gene: .; CDR3aa: CASSQDQLGRGRRNTEAFF; CDR3nt: TGTGCCAGCAGCCAAGATCAACTAGGGAGGGGCAGGAGAAACACTGAAGCTTTCTTT
j_gene: TRBJ2-7; v_gene: TRBV13; abundance: many; d_gene: TRBD1; CDR3aa: CASSPTGQPYEQYF; CDR3nt: TGTGCCAGCAGCCCGACAGGGCAACCCTACGAGCAGTACTTC
j_gene: TRBJ1-6; v_gene: TRBV6-6; abundance: .; d_gene: .; CDR3aa: CASKGGTANSPLHF; CDR3nt: TGTGCCAGCAAGGGCGGGACGGCGAATTCACCCCTCCACTTT
j_gene: TRBJ1-1; v_gene: TRBV20-1; abundance: many; d_gene: .; CDR3aa: CSARDIARQVNTEAFF; CDR3nt: TGCAGTGCTAGGGACATTGCTAGACAGGTGAACACTGAAGCTTTCTTT
j_gene: TRBJ2-1; v_gene: TRBV12-3/TRBV12-4; abundance: few; d_gene: TRBD1; CDR3aa: CASSPKTYRDRVSLSSYNEQFF; CDR3nt: TGTGCCAGCAGTCCTAAAACTTACCGGGACAGGGTCTCCCTAAGCTCCTACAATGAGCAGTTCTTC
j_gene: TRBJ1-5; v_gene: TRBV12-3/TRBV12-4; abundance: many; d_gene: TRBD1; CDR3aa: CASRQTGVSNQPQHF; CDR3nt: TGTGCCAGCAGACAGACAGGGGTTAGCAATCAGCCCCAGCATTTT
j_gene: TRBJ2-5; v_gene: TRBV12-3/TRBV12-4; abundance: few; d_gene: TRBD2; CDR3aa: CASSLAGAGGETQYF; CDR3nt: TGTGCCAGCAGTCTAGCGGGGGCGGGAGGAGAGACCCAGTACTTC
j_gene: TRBJ1-2; v_gene: TRBV7-2; abundance: many; d_gene: .; CDR3aa: CASSSNRLHYGYTF; CDR3nt: TGTGCCAGCAGCTCGAATCGTCTCCACTATGGCTACACCTTC
j_gene: TRBJ2-3; v_gene: TRBV18; abundance: few; d_gene: .; CDR3aa: CASSQGSHRAADTQYF; CDR3nt: TGTGCCAGCTCACAAGGGTCCCATCGAGCCGCAGATACGCAGTATTTT
j_gene: TRBJ1-5; v_gene: TRBV12-3/TRBV12-4; abundance: many; d_gene: .; CDR3aa: CASSRQVGRNQPQHF; CDR3nt: TGTGCCAGCAGTCGACAGGTCGGTCGCAATCAGCCCCAGCATTTT
j_gene: TRBJ1-3; v_gene: TRBV12-3/TRBV12-4; abundance: many; d_gene: .; CDR3aa: CASSPSTGNTIYF; CDR3nt: TGTGCCAGCAGTCCATCTACTGGAAACACCATATATTTT
j_gene: TRBJ1-5; v_gene: TRBV27; abundance: many; d_gene: .; CDR3aa: CASKYLGGSNQPQHF; CDR3nt: TGTGCCAGCAAGTATTTGGGTGGTAGCAATCAGCCCCAGCATTTT
j_gene: TRBJ2-7; v_gene: TRBV20-1; abundance: many; d_gene: .; CDR3aa: CSAKAKEGVNYEQYF; CDR3nt: TGCAGTGCTAAAGCAAAGGAAGGGGTCAACTACGAGCAGTACTTC
j_gene: TRBJ2-7; v_gene: TRBV5-1; abundance: many; d_gene: .; CDR3aa: CASSRLGEMGYEQYF; CDR3nt: TGCGCCAGCAGCAGGTTGGGTGAGATGGGGTACGAGCAGTACTTC
j_gene: TRBJ2-3; v_gene: TRBV29-1; abundance: medium-sized; d_gene: .; CDR3aa: CSVGVGLEGARYF; CDR3nt: TGCAGCGTCGGAGTTGGACTAGAGGGGGCCCGGTATTTT
j_gene: TRBJ1-2; v_gene: TRBV14; abundance: many; d_gene: .; CDR3aa: CASSQKRLRVNYGYTF; CDR3nt: TGTGCCAGCAGCCAAAAACGGCTGCGCGTGAACTATGGCTACACCTTC
j_gene: TRBJ1-2; v_gene: TRBV2; abundance: .; d_gene: .; CDR3aa: CASSERTTGSYGYTF; CDR3nt: TGTGCCAGCAGTGAAAGGACCACAGGAAGCTATGGCTACACCTTC
j_gene: TRBJ1-4; v_gene: TRBV19; abundance: .; d_gene: TRBD1; CDR3aa: CASSDGTVQNEKLFF; CDR3nt: TGTGCCAGTAGCGACGGGACAGTTCAGAATGAAAAACTGTTTTTT
j_gene: TRBJ1-1; v_gene: TRBV4-3; abundance: few; d_gene: .; CDR3aa: CASSQGGRTGTEAFF; CDR3nt: TGCGCCAGCAGCCAAGGGGGTCGGACGGGGACTGAAGCTTTCTTT
j_gene: TRBJ2-3; v_gene: TRBV6-5; abundance: .; d_gene: TRBD2; CDR3aa: CASRNGGEADTQYF; CDR3nt: TGTGCCAGCAGAAACGGGGGGGAGGCAGATACGCAGTATTTT
j_gene: TRBJ2-7; v_gene: TRBV3-1; abundance: .; d_gene: .; CDR3aa: CASSPSAGATYEQYF; CDR3nt: TGTGCCAGCAGCCCTTCCGCAGGGGCAACCTACGAGCAGTACTTC
j_gene: TRBJ2-7; v_gene: TRBV7-2; abundance: many; d_gene: .; CDR3aa: CASSFSRGAHHEQYF; CDR3nt: TGTGCCAGCAGCTTTTCTCGCGGGGCCCACCACGAGCAGTACTTC
j_gene: TRBJ2-3; v_gene: TRBV10-3; abundance: many; d_gene: .; CDR3aa: CAISDRVDTQYF; CDR3nt: TGTGCCATCAGTGACCGAGTAGATACGCAGTATTTT
j_gene: TRBJ2-3; v_gene: TRBV12-3/TRBV12-4; abundance: few; d_gene: .; CDR3aa: CASSPPWGARGTDTQYF; CDR3nt: TGTGCCAGCAGTCCCCCGTGGGGGGCCCGGGGGACAGATACGCAGTATTTT
j_gene: TRBJ2-5; v_gene: TRBV5-1; abundance: .; d_gene: .; CDR3aa: CASSLITGRQETQYF; CDR3nt: TGCGCCAGCAGCTTGATAACAGGCCGGCAAGAGACCCAGTACTTC
j_gene: TRBJ1-5; v_gene: TRBV5-5; abundance: few; d_gene: .; CDR3aa: CASSLDAGWRPQHF; CDR3nt: TGTGCCAGCAGCTTGGACGCAGGCTGGCGGCCCCAGCATTTT
j_gene: TRBJ2-7; v_gene: TRBV6-6; abundance: few; d_gene: .; CDR3aa: CASSRLANYEQYF; CDR3nt: TGTGCCAGCAGTCGTCTAGCGAACTACGAGCAGTACTTC
j_gene: TRBJ1-5; v_gene: TRBV7-2; abundance: many; d_gene: .; CDR3aa: CASTADGNQPQHF; CDR3nt: TGTGCCAGCACGGCAGATGGCAATCAGCCCCAGCATTTT
j_gene: TRBJ1-5; v_gene: TRBV15; abundance: many; d_gene: .; CDR3aa: CATSRDFGTRNQPQHF; CDR3nt: TGTGCCACCAGCAGAGATTTCGGGACTAGGAATCAGCCCCAGCATTTT
j_gene: TRBJ1-2; v_gene: TRBV7-3; abundance: many; d_gene: .; CDR3aa: CASSPSGRGGYTF; CDR3nt: TGTGCCAGCAGCCCATCTGGGCGGGGTGGCTACACCTTC
j_gene: TRBJ2-7; v_gene: TRBV30; abundance: .; d_gene: .; CDR3aa: CAWNRDGSTYEQYF; CDR3nt: TGTGCCTGGAACCGGGACGGCTCCACCTACGAGCAGTACTTC
j_gene: TRBJ2-7; v_gene: TRBV7-9; abundance: .; d_gene: TRBD1; CDR3aa: CASSQSPGQGMAYEQYF; CDR3nt: TGTGCCAGCAGCCAATCCCCGGGACAGGGGATGGCCTACGAGCAGTACTTC
j_gene: TRBJ2-3; v_gene: TRBV6-6; abundance: .; d_gene: .; CDR3aa: CASSYPDPRADTQYF; CDR3nt: TGTGCCAGCAGTTACCCTGATCCTCGTGCAGATACGCAGTATTTT
j_gene: TRBJ1-6; v_gene: TRBV5-1; abundance: .; d_gene: .; CDR3aa: CVSSLGQDHSPLHF; CDR3nt: TGCGTCAGCAGCTTGGGTCAGGATCATTCACCCCTCCACTTT
j_gene: TRBJ2-3; v_gene: TRBV3-1; abundance: many; d_gene: TRBD2; CDR3aa: CASSQDGGEGETDTQYF; CDR3nt: TGTGCCAGCAGCCAAGACGGGGGGGAGGGAGAGACAGATACGCAGTATTTT
j_gene: TRBJ1-1; v_gene: TRBV12-3/TRBV12-4; abundance: .; d_gene: .; CDR3aa: CASGTSPLEAFF; CDR3nt: TGTGCCAGCGGGACTTCTCCCCTCGAAGCTTTCTTT
j_gene: TRBJ2-1; v_gene: TRBV20-1; abundance: many; d_gene: TRBD1; CDR3aa: CSAPARDRPPYEQFF; CDR3nt: TGCAGTGCGCCCGCCCGGGACAGGCCTCCTTATGAGCAGTTCTTC
j_gene: TRBJ2-7; v_gene: TRBV10-3; abundance: .; d_gene: .; CDR3aa: CAISKDSSYEQYF; CDR3nt: TGTGCCATCAGTAAGGACAGCTCCTACGAGCAGTACTTC
j_gene: TRBJ1-1; v_gene: TRBV12-3/TRBV12-4; abundance: many; d_gene: .; CDR3aa: CASSFGRGGTLNTEAFF; CDR3nt: TGTGCCAGCAGTTTTGGGAGGGGGGGGACATTGAACACTGAAGCTTTCTTT
j_gene: TRBJ2-3; v_gene: TRBV7-8; abundance: few; d_gene: TRBD2; CDR3aa: CASSSLAGGPLDTQYF; CDR3nt: TGTGCCAGCAGCTCACTAGCGGGGGGGCCCCTAGATACGCAGTATTTT
j_gene: TRBJ1-6; v_gene: TRBV6-5; abundance: few; d_gene: .; CDR3aa: CASSYRQEVNSPLHF; CDR3nt: TGTGCCAGCAGTTACCGGCAGGAGGTTAATTCACCCCTCCACTTT
j_gene: TRBJ1-6; v_gene: TRBV20-1; abundance: many; d_gene: .; CDR3aa: CSARGPTLSSYNSPLHF; CDR3nt: TGCAGTGCTAGAGGCCCAACTTTGAGCTCCTATAATTCACCCCTCCACTTT
j_gene: TRBJ1-1; v_gene: TRBV7-8; abundance: many; d_gene: TRBD1; CDR3aa: CASSLQGATEAFF; CDR3nt: TGTGCCAGCAGCTTACAGGGGGCAACTGAAGCTTTCTTT
j_gene: TRBJ1-4; v_gene: TRBV5-5; abundance: .; d_gene: .; CDR3aa: CASSGGGASEKLFF; CDR3nt: TGTGCCAGCAGCGGGGGGGGGGCGAGTGAAAAACTGTTTTTT
j_gene: TRBJ2-2; v_gene: TRBV4-1; abundance: .; d_gene: .; CDR3aa: CASSQPGPTGELFF; CDR3nt: TGCGCCAGCAGCCAACCCGGTCCCACCGGGGAGCTGTTTTTT
j_gene: TRBJ2-3; v_gene: TRBV29-1; abundance: many; d_gene: .; CDR3aa: CSVEQNTDTQYF; CDR3nt: TGCAGCGTTGAGCAGAACACAGATACGCAGTATTTT
j_gene: TRBJ1-1; v_gene: TRBV5-6; abundance: few; d_gene: .; CDR3aa: CASSYGTEAFF; CDR3nt: TGTGCCAGCAGCTACGGGACAGAAGCTTTCTTT
j_gene: TRBJ1-2; v_gene: TRBV19; abundance: .; d_gene: .; CDR3aa: CATMPDSTNYGYTF; CDR3nt: TGTGCCACCATGCCGGACAGCACTAACTATGGCTACACCTTC